This TCR beta chain was sequenced for a study of blood T cell repertoires in COVID-19. In the original analysis: Scientists estimated how many nucleated cells there were by amplifying reference gene primers. Libraries were prepared by immunoSEQ multiplex PCR; TCRdb keeps only in-frame clonotypes and omits some of them. That table gives V, J and clone size, and the DNA gave D and trimming. The table has about 260,000 clones, around nine tenths seen once. Trimming removed 5 bases at V and 8 bases at J, with 9 bases between. Germline lookup yields CDR1 MNHEY and CDR2 SVGEGT. The length of the CDR3 is 11 residues.

Sequencing was done on a sample of peripheral blood. This receptor was taken from a woman aged 60-70 years with COVID-19, enrolled during active disease. The chain joins TRBV6-2 or TRBV6-3 to TRBJ1-2; the D is unclear. CDR3 sequence: CASSRGGGYTF. The DNA of the CDR3 is TGTGCCAGCAGTCGTGGAGGCGGCTACACCTTC.